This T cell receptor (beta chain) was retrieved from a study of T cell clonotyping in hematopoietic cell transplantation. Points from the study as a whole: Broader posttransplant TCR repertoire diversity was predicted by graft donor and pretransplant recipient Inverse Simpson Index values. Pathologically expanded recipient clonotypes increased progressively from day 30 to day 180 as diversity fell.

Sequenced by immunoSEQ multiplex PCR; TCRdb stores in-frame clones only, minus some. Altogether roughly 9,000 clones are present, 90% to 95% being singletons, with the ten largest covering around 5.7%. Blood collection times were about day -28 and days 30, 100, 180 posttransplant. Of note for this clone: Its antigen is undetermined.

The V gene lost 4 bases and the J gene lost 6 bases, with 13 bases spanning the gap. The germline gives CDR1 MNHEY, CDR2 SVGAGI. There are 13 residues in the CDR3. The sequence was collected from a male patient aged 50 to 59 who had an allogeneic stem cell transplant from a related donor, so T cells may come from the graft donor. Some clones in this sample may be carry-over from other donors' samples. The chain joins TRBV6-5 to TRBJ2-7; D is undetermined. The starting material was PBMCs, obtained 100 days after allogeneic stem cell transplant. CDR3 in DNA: TGTGCCAGCAGTTGGAGTAGGGAAGGCGAGCAGTACTTC. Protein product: CASSWSREGEQYF.